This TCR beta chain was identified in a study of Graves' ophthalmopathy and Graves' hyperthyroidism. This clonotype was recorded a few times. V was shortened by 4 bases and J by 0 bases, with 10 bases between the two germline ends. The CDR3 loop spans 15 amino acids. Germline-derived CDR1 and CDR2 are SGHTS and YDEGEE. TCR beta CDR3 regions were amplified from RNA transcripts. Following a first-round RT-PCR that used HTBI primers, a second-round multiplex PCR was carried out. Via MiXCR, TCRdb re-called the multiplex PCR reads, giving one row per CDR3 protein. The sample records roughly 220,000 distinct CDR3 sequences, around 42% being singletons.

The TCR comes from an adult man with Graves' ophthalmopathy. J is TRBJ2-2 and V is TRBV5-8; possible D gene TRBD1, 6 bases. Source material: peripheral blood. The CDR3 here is CASSRGQTNTGELFF. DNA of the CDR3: TGTGCCAGCAGCCGAGGACAGACGAACACCGGGGAGCTGTTTTTT.